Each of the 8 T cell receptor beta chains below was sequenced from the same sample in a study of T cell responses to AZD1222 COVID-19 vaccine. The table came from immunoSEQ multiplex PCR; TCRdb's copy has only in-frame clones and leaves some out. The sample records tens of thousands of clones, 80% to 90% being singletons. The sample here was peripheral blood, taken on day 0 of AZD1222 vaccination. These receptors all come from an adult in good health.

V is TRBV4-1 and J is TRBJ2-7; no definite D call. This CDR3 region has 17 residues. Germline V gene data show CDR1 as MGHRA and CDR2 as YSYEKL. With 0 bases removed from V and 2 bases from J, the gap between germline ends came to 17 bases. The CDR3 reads CASSQELSPGEPYEQYF. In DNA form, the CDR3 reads TGCGCCAGCAGCCAAGAACTTTCACCGGGCGAACCCTACGAGCAGTACTTC.

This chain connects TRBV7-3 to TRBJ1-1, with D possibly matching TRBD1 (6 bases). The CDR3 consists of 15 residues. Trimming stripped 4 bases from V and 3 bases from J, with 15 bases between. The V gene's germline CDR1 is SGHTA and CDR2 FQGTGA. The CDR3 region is CASSSTGRLDTEAFF. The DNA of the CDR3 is TGTGCCAGCAGCTCAACAGGGAGGTTGGACACTGAAGCTTTCTTT.

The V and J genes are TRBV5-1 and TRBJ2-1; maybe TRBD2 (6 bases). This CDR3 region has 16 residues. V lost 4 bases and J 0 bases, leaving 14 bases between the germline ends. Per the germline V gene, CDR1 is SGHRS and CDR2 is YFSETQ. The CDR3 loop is CASSAIMGGSYNEQFF. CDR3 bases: TGCGCCAGCAGCGCTATTATGGGGGGCTCCTACAATGAGCAGTTCTTC.

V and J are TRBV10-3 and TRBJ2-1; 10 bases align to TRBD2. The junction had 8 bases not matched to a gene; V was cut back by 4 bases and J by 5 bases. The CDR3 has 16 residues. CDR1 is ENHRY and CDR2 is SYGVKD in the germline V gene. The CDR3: CAISGDSGGINNEQFF. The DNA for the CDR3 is TGTGCCATCAGTGGGGATAGCGGGGGGATCAACAATGAGCAGTTCTTC.

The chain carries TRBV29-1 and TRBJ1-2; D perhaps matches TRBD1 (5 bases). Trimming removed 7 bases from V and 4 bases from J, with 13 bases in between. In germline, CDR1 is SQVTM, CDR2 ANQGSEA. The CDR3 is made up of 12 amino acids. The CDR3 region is CSARLGLYGYTF. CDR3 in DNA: TGCAGCGCTCGGTTGGGGCTCTATGGCTACACCTTC.

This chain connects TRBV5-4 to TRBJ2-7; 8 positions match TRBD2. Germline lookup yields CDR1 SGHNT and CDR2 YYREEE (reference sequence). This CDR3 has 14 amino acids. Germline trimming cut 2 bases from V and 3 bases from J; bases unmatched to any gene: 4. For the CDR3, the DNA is TGTGCCAGCAGCTTAACTAGCGGTGACTACGAGCAGTACTTC. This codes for CASSLTSGDYEQYF.

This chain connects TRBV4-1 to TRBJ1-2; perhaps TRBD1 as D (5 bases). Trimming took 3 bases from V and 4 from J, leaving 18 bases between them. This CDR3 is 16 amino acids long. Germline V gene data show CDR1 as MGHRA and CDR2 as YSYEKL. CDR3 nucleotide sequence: TGCGCCAGCAGCCAGACTCGGGACGCCACCTCCTATGGCTACACCTTC. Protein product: CASSQTRDATSYGYTF.

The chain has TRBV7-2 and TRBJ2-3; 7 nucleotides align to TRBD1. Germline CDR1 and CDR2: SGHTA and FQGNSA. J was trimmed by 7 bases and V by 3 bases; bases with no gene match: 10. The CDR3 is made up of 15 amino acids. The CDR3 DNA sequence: TGTGCCAGCAGCTTCTACCAGGGGGACACTAATACGCAGTATTTT. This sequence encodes CASSFYQGDTNTQYF.